A single sample is the source of the 27 T cell receptor beta chains below, sequenced in a study of blood T cells in healthy people across ages. A sample-barcoded 5' primer and a J-beta primer mix were used in a second PCR of about 6 to 12 cycles. Each CDR3 protein is one row after TCRdb ran MiXCR on the 5' RACE reads. The sample consists of about 570,000 distinct CDR3 sequences, approximately 25% of them appearing once. The sample consisted of blood. Receptors originate from a woman aged 70-85 years in good health.

This clonotype has a handful of counts. V and J are TRBV5-6 and TRBJ1-4, with 9 nucleotides matching TRBD1. V was pared by 3 bases and J by 6 bases, with 9 bases of the junction left unmatched. The length of the CDR3 is 16 residues. Germline CDR1 and CDR2: SGHDT and YYEEEE. The CDR3, as DNA: TGTGCCAGCAGCTCTACCTGGACAGGGGAAGATGAAAAACTGTTTTTT. Protein: CASSSTWTGEDEKLFF.

This rearrangement joins TRBV20-1 to TRBJ1-4; a weak D match, TRBD1 (5 bases). The CDR3 sequence is 13 residues long. Trimming cost V 5 bases and J 7 bases, with 14 bases left between them. Germline lookup yields CDR1 DFQATT and CDR2 SNEGSKA (reference sequence). CDR3 sequence: CSAGAGWGEKLFF. The CDR3 region has the DNA TGCAGTGCTGGGGCGGGTTGGGGTGAAAAACTGTTTTTT.

Concerning this clonotype: A much larger clone differs by one base, so this may be a read error. V gene TRBV12-3 or TRBV12-4 combines with J gene TRBJ2-5, with 7 bases lining up with TRBD2. Matching the DNA end better, TRBJ2-1 makes the J call doubtful. This CDR3 spans 12 amino acids. CDR3 in DNA: TGTGCCAGCAGGGGGGGGTCTGATGAGCAGTTCTTC. It specifies CASRGGSDEQFF.

The rearrangement links TRBV10-2 to TRBJ2-7; perhaps D is TRBD1 or TRBD2 (5 bases each). Germline-derived CDR1 and CDR2 are WSHSY and SAAADI. The CDR3 is 15 residues long. V shed 4 bases and J shed 3 bases, with 16 bases lying between them. CDR3 sequence: CASSASSGPYYEQYF. Here the CDR3 DNA reads TGCGCCAGCAGTGCCTCCTCGGGACCGTACTACGAGCAGTACTTC.

This clonotype was recorded once. This chain uses TRBV7-2 with TRBJ2-1; 9 bases align to TRBD1. V lost 5 bases to trimming and J lost 5 bases; unmatched junction nucleotides: 10. CDR1 and CDR2 from the germline V gene are SGHTA and FQGNSA. This CDR3 is 16 amino acids long. For the CDR3, the DNA is TGTGCCAGCAGCCCACGTCCCGGGACAGGGAACAATGAGCAGTTCTTC. Translation gives CASSPRPGTGNNEQFF.

The table lists this clonotype with a few counts. This chain connects TRBV9 to TRBJ2-3, with 7 bases matching TRBD2. V shed 4 bases, J shed 2 bases, and the junction held 13 bases outside the gene matches. The CDR3 runs to 17 residues. Germline CDR1 SGDLS, CDR2 YYNGEE. CDR3 residues: CASSPRTSMYPTDTQYF. CDR3 nucleotides: TGTGCCAGCAGCCCCCGGACTAGTATGTATCCCACAGATACGCAGTATTTT.

This clonotype was detected a few times. The chain combines TRBV5-1 with TRBJ1-2, with a possible D match to TRBD1 (6 bases). The germline CDR1 and CDR2 sequences are SGHRS and YFSETQ. This CDR3 has 14 amino acids. Trimming cost V 5 bases and J 2 bases, with 13 bases left between them. CDR3 sequence: CASSVGGRNYGYTF. CDR3 sequence (DNA): TGCGCCAGCAGTGTCGGGGGGCGGAACTATGGCTACACCTTC.

This chain uses TRBV5-1 with TRBJ2-7; D is uncertain. The V end was cut by 1 base, the J end by 2 bases, with 13 bases between. The germline V gene encodes CDR1 SGHRS and CDR2 YFSETQ. The CDR3 has 15 amino acids. CDR3 DNA sequence: TGCGCCAGCAGCTTGAGGAGCCAGACTGCCTACGAGCAGTACTTC. It codes for CASSLRSQTAYEQYF.

This clonotype has a handful of counts. This rearrangement joins TRBV30 to TRBJ1-4; D perhaps matches TRBD1 (5 bases). CDR1 and CDR2 (germline): GTSNPN, SVGIG (reference sequence). V was shortened by 2 bases and J by 8 bases, with 18 bases between the two germline ends. This CDR3 spans 15 amino acids. CDR3 loop: CAWSTGGALGEKLFF. CDR3 nucleotides: TGTGCCTGGAGTACCGGTGGGGCCTTAGGGGAAAAACTGTTTTTT.

The chain has TRBV20-1 and TRBJ2-4; no clear D gene. Germline V gene lookup returns CDR1 DFQATT and CDR2 SNEGSKA (reference sequence). The CDR3 loop spans 14 amino acids. The V gene lost 0 bases and the J gene lost 7 bases, with 13 bases spanning the gap. This CDR3 is CSARDYAAGNIQYF. CDR3 nucleotide sequence: TGCAGTGCTAGAGATTACGCCGCCGGGAACATTCAGTACTTC.

This clonotype has more than one count but fewer than ten. This chain joins TRBV7-9 and TRBJ2-3; D might be TRBD1 or TRBD2, each matching 6 bases. The CDR3 is 16 amino acids. Trimming took 4 bases from V and 3 from J, leaving 17 bases between them. CDR1 SEHNR and CDR2 FQNEAQ come from the germline V gene (reference sequence). The CDR3 region is CASSSSWQGRTDTQYF. CDR3 nucleotide sequence: TGTGCCAGCAGCTCCTCGTGGCAGGGGAGGACAGATACGCAGTATTTT.

Turning to this clonotype: A junction boundary mismatches the germline segment, possibly from a read error. V usage is TRBV7-9 and J usage is TRBJ1-1; 7 nucleotides match TRBD1. The CDR3 sequence is 14 residues long. CDR1 and CDR2 from the germline V gene are SEHNR and FQNEAQ (reference sequence). CDR3 sequence: CASSGDSRWTEASF. CDR3 bases: TGTGCCAGCAGCGGGGACAGCCGGTGGACTGAAGCTTCCTTT.

V usage is TRBV3-1 and J usage is TRBJ1-1; D is possibly TRBD1 (6 bases). Deletions cut 1 base from V and 11 bases from J, with 11 bases between. The germline V gene encodes CDR1 LGHDT and CDR2 YNNKEL (reference sequence). This CDR3 has 12 amino acids. CDR3 nucleotide sequence: TGTGCCAGCAGCCAAGGTACAGGGAATGCTTTCTTT. Encoded protein: CASSQGTGNAFF. The variable domain in full, with the rest retrieved from reference TRBV3-1 and TRBJ1-1, is DTAVSQTPKYLVTQMGNDKSIKCEQNLGHDTMYWYKQDSKKFLKIMFSYNNKELIINETVPNRFSPKSPDKAHLNLHINSLELGDSAVYFCASSQGTGNAFFGQGTRLTVV.

This clonotype has a count of ten or more. V gene TRBV9 combines with J gene TRBJ1-2; D possibly corresponds to TRBD1 (5 bases). The V gene's germline CDR1 is SGDLS and CDR2 YYNGEE. CDR3 size: 13 residues. The ends were cut back, 0 bases at V and 8 bases at J, with 11 bases in the middle. Here the CDR3 DNA reads TGTGCCAGCAGCGTAGGAGTCGCAGGGGGCTACACCTTC. It is translated as CASSVGVAGGYTF.

This clonotype showed up many times. J is TRBJ2-1 and V is TRBV5-1, with a possible D match to TRBD1 (5 bases). This CDR3 has 13 amino acids. Per the germline V gene, CDR1 is SGHRS and CDR2 is YFSETQ. Trimming took off 5 bases at V and 3 bases at J, with 9 bases between the two ends. Written as DNA, the CDR3 is TGCGCCAGCAGGTCAGGGTACTACAATGAGCAGTTCTTC. Translating it yields CASRSGYYNEQFF.

The chain recombines TRBV7-9 with TRBJ1-6, with 7 bases fitting TRBD1. Germline V gene sequence: CDR1 SEHNR, CDR2 FQNEAQ (reference sequence). The CDR3 runs 14 residues. V lost 4 bases to trimming and J lost 5 bases; unmatched junction nucleotides: 2. The CDR3 region is CASSSGQDNSPLHF. As DNA, the CDR3 is TGTGCCAGCAGCTCCGGACAGGATAATTCACCCCTCCACTTT.

This clonotype occurred a few times. The chain employs TRBV4-3 and TRBJ2-1; D not resolved. Trimming shortened V by 0 bases and J by 4 bases, and 13 bases separated the two germline ends. The CDR3 consists of 16 residues. Germline V lookup: CDR1 LGHNA, CDR2 YSLEER. The CDR3 region is CASSQDSSHLYNEQFF. The CDR3 region has the DNA TGCGCCAGCAGCCAAGATTCCAGCCACCTTTACAATGAGCAGTTCTTC.

This clonotype occurred a few times. This sequence joins TRBV5-1 and TRBJ2-7; possibly TRBD1 or TRBD2 for D (5 bases each). There are 14 residues in the CDR3. Trimming removed 0 bases from V and 6 bases from J, with 13 bases in between. Germline lookup yields CDR1 SGHRS and CDR2 YFSETQ. The CDR3 DNA sequence: TGCGCCAGCAGCTTGGCCACCGGGACCGCCGAGCAGTACTTC. Protein product: CASSLATGTAEQYF.

This chain uses TRBV20-1 with TRBJ1-4, with no clear D. CDR3 length equals 13 residues. Germline V gives CDR1 DFQATT, CDR2 SNEGSKA (reference sequence). The V end was cut by 6 bases, the J end by 0 bases, with 8 bases between. The CDR3: CSAYTSTNEKLFF. The CDR3 DNA is TGCAGTGCGTATACTTCAACTAATGAAAAACTGTTTTTT.

The chain employs TRBV3-1 and TRBJ2-1, with TRBD2 matching 11 bases. The CDR3 is made up of 16 amino acids. Germline V lookup: CDR1 LGHDT, CDR2 YNNKEL (reference sequence). The V gene end was trimmed by 5 bases and the J gene end by 4 bases; junction bases not matched to a gene: 7. This CDR3 reads CASSRGGTSGYNEQFF. CDR3 coding DNA: TGTGCCAGCAGCAGGGGGGGGACTAGCGGATACAATGAGCAGTTCTTC.

A few counts support this clonotype. V and J are TRBV20-1 and TRBJ2-5; tentatively, D is TRBD2 (6 bases). Germline V gene lookup returns CDR1 DFQATT and CDR2 SNEGSKA (reference sequence). The CDR3 totals 15 residues. Between the trimmed V and J ends, which lost 3 bases and 1 base, there was a span of 15 bases. CDR3 sequence: CSASPLGDFQETQYF. As DNA, the CDR3 is TGCAGTGCTAGCCCCTTGGGGGACTTCCAAGAGACCCAGTACTTC.

The chain joins TRBV28 to TRBJ2-1; D is possibly TRBD2 (5 bases). The V gene's germline CDR1 is MDHEN and CDR2 SYDVKM. The CDR3 has 14 amino acids. Trimming removed 3 bases at V and 2 bases at J, with 8 bases between. CDR3 region: CASSLIATYNEQFF. The CDR3 region has the DNA TGTGCCAGCAGTTTGATAGCGACCTACAATGAGCAGTTCTTC.

This chain uses TRBV6-2 or TRBV6-3 with TRBJ2-7, with 8 bases matching TRBD2. The CDR3 extends over 15 amino acids. Per germline, CDR1 MNHEY and CDR2 SVGEGT. Losses at the gene ends were 7 bases for V and 0 bases for J; bases not matched to a gene: 8. As DNA, the CDR3 is TGTGCCAGCACCACGACGGGGACTAGCTCCTACGAGCAGTACTTC. It is translated as CASTTTGTSSYEQYF.

The J gene is TRBJ2-3, the V gene TRBV18, with D tentatively TRBD1 (5 bases). Germline V lookup: CDR1 KGHSH, CDR2 LQKENI. The ends were cut back, 6 bases at V and 1 base at J, with 14 bases in the middle. The CDR3 consists of 15 residues. The CDR3 protein is CASSLMGPRTDTQYF. The DNA for the CDR3 is TGTGCCAGCTCCCTCATGGGGCCCCGCACAGATACGCAGTATTTT.

This clonotype was seen ten or more times. CDR3 nucleotide sequence: TGTGCCAGCAGTTTTAGCGAGACCCAGTACTTC. Translated: CASSFSETQYF. The J gene is TRBJ2-5, the V gene TRBV6-6; D remains unclear. The CDR3 extends over 11 amino acids. Trimming pared 4 bases from V and 5 bases from J, leaving 5 bases between. CDR1 is MNHNY and CDR2 is SVGAGI in the germline V gene (reference sequence).

V usage is TRBV5-1 and J usage is TRBJ2-5; 9 bases align to TRBD1. V shed 6 bases, J shed 2 bases, and the junction held 8 bases outside the gene matches. The CDR3 covers 15 residues. Germline CDR1 SGHRS, CDR2 YFSETQ. For the CDR3, the DNA is TGCGCCAGCAAGGACGGGACAGGGCCTCAAGAGACCCAGTACTTC. Its translation is CASKDGTGPQETQYF.

This clonotype was seen a handful of times. J is TRBJ1-3 and V is TRBV20-1, with D unclear. The CDR3 is 15 residues long. Germline assignment: CDR1 DFQATT and CDR2 SNEGSKA (reference sequence). The V end lost 2 bases, the J end lost 0 bases, and 11 bases lay between the germline ends. The CDR3 bases are TGCAGTGCTAGATCTGGGTCATCCTCTGGAAACACCATATATTTT. This sequence encodes CSARSGSSSGNTIYF.